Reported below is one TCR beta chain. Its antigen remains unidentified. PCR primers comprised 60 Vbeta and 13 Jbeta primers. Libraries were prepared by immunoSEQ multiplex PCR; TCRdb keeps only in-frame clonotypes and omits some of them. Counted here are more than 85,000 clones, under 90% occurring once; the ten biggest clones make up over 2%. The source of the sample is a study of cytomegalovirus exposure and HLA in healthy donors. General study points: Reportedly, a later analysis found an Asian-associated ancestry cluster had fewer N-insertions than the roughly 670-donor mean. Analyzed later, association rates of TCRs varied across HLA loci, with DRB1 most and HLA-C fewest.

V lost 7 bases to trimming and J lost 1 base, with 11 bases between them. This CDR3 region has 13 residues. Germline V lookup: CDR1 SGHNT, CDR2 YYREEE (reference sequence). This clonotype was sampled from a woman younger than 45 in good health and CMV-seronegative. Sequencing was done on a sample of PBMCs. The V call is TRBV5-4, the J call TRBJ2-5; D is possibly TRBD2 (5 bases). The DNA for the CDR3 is TGTGCCAGCGGCTCGGACTCCCAAGAGACCCAGTACTTC. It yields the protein CASGSDSQETQYF.